Following are 13 T cell receptor beta chains from one sample sequenced in a study of radiation and T cells in renal cell carcinoma. Time point indicated: baseline pretreatment blood. Treatment described: 15 Gy SBRT to primary tumor, nephrectomy 4 weeks later. Sequencing was performed with immunoSEQ multiplex PCR; in TCRdb, only in-frame clones are kept and a portion is missing. This repertoire shows approximately 45,000 clones, approximately 80% found once; its top ten account for 30% to 35%. Sequenced here: blood, sampled from a patient whose treatment included radiotherapy and nephrectomy. Receptors originate from a woman between 65 and 79 years old with renal cell carcinoma.

The J gene is TRBJ1-2, the V gene TRBV19, with a possible D match to TRBD1 (5 bases). This CDR3 spans 15 amino acids. Germline loops: CDR1 LNHDA, CDR2 SQIVND (reference sequence). Trimming left V 7 bases short and J 8 bases short, with 23 bases between. CDR3 DNA: TGTGCCAGTACCCTCCCGGGCCCAGGGACGAAAGGCTACACCTTC. It is translated as CASTLPGPGTKGYTF.

The chain is built from TRBV4-3 and TRBJ2-3; D gene unclear. Germline CDR1 LGHNA, CDR2 YSLEER. This CDR3 spans 14 amino acids. With 0 bases removed from V and 4 bases from J, the gap between germline ends came to 8 bases. CDR3 residues: CASSQDAASDTQYF. The CDR3 bases are TGCGCCAGCAGCCAAGATGCAGCGTCAGATACGCAGTATTTT.

The genes are TRBV7-3 and TRBJ2-2, with 8 positions matching TRBD2. Unmatched junction bases numbered 12, after V lost 5 bases and J lost 4 bases. Germline-derived CDR1 and CDR2 are SGHTA and FQGTGA. The CDR3 runs to 17 residues. CDR3 DNA sequence: TGTGCCAGCAGCCCAAGGGGGAGCGGGGGTACCACCGGGGAGCTGTTTTTT. Its protein product is CASSPRGSGGTTGELFF.

This clone occurred a few times. The V gene is TRBV6-1, the J gene TRBJ1-5; D may be TRBD1 (5 bases). V lost 3 bases to trimming and J lost 2 bases, with 14 bases between them. Germline V gene lookup returns CDR1 MNHNS and CDR2 SASEGT. The CDR3 length is 16 residues. The CDR3 region is CASSEPGFYGNQPQHF. CDR3 bases: TGTGCCAGCAGTGAGCCAGGGTTCTATGGCAATCAGCCCCAGCATTTT.

This chain uses TRBV6-5 with TRBJ2-1; unclear D gene. This CDR3 contains 11 residues. Between the trimmed V and J ends, which lost 5 bases and 3 bases, there was a span of 2 bases. The germline CDR1 and CDR2 sequences are MNHEY and SVGAGI. DNA of the CDR3: TGTGCCAGCAGTCGCTACAATGAGCAGTTCTTC. Translated, it gives CASSRYNEQFF.

This CDR3 reads CASSQGLPPETQYF. The CDR3 DNA follows: TGCGCCAGCAGCCAAGGGCTACCCCCAGAGACCCAGTACTTC. The chain uses TRBV4-1 and TRBJ2-5; D is ambiguous. Germline V gene sequence: CDR1 MGHRA, CDR2 YSYEKL. The ends were cut back, 1 base at V and 4 bases at J, with 10 bases in the middle. The CDR3 has 14 residues.

This clone occurred once. V and J are TRBV7-2 and TRBJ2-7; no firm D call. Trimming pared 3 bases from V and 4 bases from J, leaving 4 bases between. Germline assignment: CDR1 SGHTA and CDR2 FQGNSA. The CDR3 is made up of 11 amino acids. CDR3 protein: CASSLMYEQYF. Written as DNA, the CDR3 is TGTGCCAGCAGCTTGATGTACGAGCAGTACTTC.

The chain uses TRBV28 and TRBJ2-3; 7 positions match TRBD1. The germline V gene has CDR1 MDHEN and CDR2 SYDVKM. The trim removed 5 bases at V and 12 bases at J, leaving 8 bases unmatched. The CDR3 has 12 amino acids. CDR3 amino acids: CASSKTGARQYF. CDR3 coding DNA: TGTGCCAGCAGTAAAACAGGGGCCCGTCAGTATTTT. Based on the CDR3 plus reference TRBV28 and TRBJ2-3, the full variable domain is DVKVTQSSRYLVKRTGEKVFLECVQDMDHENMFWYRQDPGLGLRLIYFSYDVKMKEKGDIPEGYSVSREKKERFSLILESASTNQTSMYLCASSKTGARQYFGPGTRLTVL.

The V gene is TRBV9, the J gene TRBJ2-3; weak D call: TRBD2 (6 bases). Trimming cost V 4 bases and J 0 bases, with 12 bases left between them. The CDR3 length is 15 residues. In germline, CDR1 is SGDLS, CDR2 YYNGEE. The CDR3 protein is CASSTTGLSTDTQYF. In DNA, the CDR3 is TGTGCCAGCAGCACAACGGGACTCAGCACAGATACGCAGTATTTT.

The chain carries TRBV18 and TRBJ1-4, with D perhaps matching TRBD1 (5 bases). In germline, CDR1 is KGHSH, CDR2 LQKENI. The V gene lost 4 bases and the J gene lost 8 bases, with 17 bases spanning the gap. The CDR3 is made up of 15 amino acids. The CDR3 region is CASSRIMDGGEKLFF. CDR3 nucleotide sequence: TGTGCCAGCTCACGGATCATGGACGGGGGGGAAAAACTGTTTTTT. Full variable domain (remainder filled in from reference TRBV18 and TRBJ1-4): NAGVMQNPRHLVRRRGQEARLRCSPMKGHSHVYWYRQLPEEGLKFMVYLQKENIIDESGMPKERFSAEFPKEGPSILRIQQVVRGDSAAYFCASSRIMDGGEKLFFGSGTQLSVL.

This clone was seen only a few times. The chain uses TRBV11-2 and TRBJ2-7, with D uncertain. The length of the CDR3 is 15 residues. Trimming left V 2 bases short and J 2 bases short, with 13 bases between. Germline V gene data show CDR1 as SGHAT and CDR2 as FQNNGV. CDR3 region: CASSLSGSATYEQYF. In DNA form, the CDR3 reads TGTGCCAGCAGCTTATCTGGGTCGGCAACCTACGAGCAGTACTTC.

Comments on this clone: One end of the junction fails to match germline, which may point to a read error. The rearrangement links TRBV9 to TRBJ2-5; tentatively, D is TRBD2 (7 bases). This CDR3 is built from 15 residues. In germline, CDR1 is SGDLS, CDR2 YYNGEE. As DNA, the CDR3 is TGTGCCAGCAGCCAGGGGAGCGGGAAGGGAGAGGCCCAGTACTTC. This translates into CASSQGSGKGEAQYF.

V gene TRBV27 combines with J gene TRBJ1-2, with 7 bases aligning to TRBD1. Germline CDR1 reads MNHEY; CDR2 reads SMNVEV (reference sequence). The CDR3 is made up of 16 amino acids. Trimming at V came to 5 bases and at J to 2 bases, leaving 11 bases not matched to a gene. DNA of the CDR3: TGTGCCAGCAGTCCGGGACAGAGTTGGGTCAACTATGGCTACACCTTC. Translating it yields CASSPGQSWVNYGYTF.